Reported below is one T cell receptor beta chain. Its matching antigen is unknown. Looked up from germline, CDR1 is SGHTS and CDR2 is YDEGEE. The CDR3 loop spans 15 amino acids. V lost 0 bases, J lost 4 bases, and 13 bases lay in between. This entry belongs to a study of OX40 agonist ivuxolimab in advanced cancers. On the study more broadly: Mean age approximately 55 years, range roughly 20 to 85; 82.7% male.

Broader study findings: The antigen specificity of the peripheral T cells (those that were expanded) was not determined.

The protocol was immunoSEQ multiplex PCR, while the TCRdb copy is restricted to in-frame clones and leaves out a portion. The sample lists 60,000 or so clones; 80% to 90% were seen once. Sequenced here: CD4+ or CD8+ T cells sorted from blood, sampled in a trial of the OX40 agonist ivuxolimab. This chain connects TRBV5-8 to TRBJ2-5; a weak D match, TRBD2 (6 bases). This TCR was sampled from an adult with an advanced solid tumor such as melanoma, head and neck, liver or kidney cancer. Written as DNA, the CDR3 is TGTGCCAGCAGCTTGGGAGGGAGGAGATTAGAGACCCAGTACTTC. This sequence encodes CASSLGGRRLETQYF. Variable domain in full (rest from reference TRBV5-8 and TRBJ2-5): EAGVTQSPTHLIKTRGQQATLRCSPISGHTSVYWYQQALGLGLQFLLWYDEGEERNRGNFPPRFSGRQFPNYSSELNVNALELEDSALYLCASSLGGRRLETQYFGPGTRLLVL.